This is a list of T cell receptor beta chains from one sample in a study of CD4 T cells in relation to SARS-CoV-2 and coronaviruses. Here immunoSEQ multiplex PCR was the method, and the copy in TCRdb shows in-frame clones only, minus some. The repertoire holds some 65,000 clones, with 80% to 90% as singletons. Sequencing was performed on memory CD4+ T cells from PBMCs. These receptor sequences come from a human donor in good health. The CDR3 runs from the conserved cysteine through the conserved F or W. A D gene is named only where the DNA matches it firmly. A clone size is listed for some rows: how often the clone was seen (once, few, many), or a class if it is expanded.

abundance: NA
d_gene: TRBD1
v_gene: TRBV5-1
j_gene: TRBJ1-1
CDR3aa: CASSSRGQGGTEAFF
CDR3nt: TGCGCCAGCAGCTCAAGGGGACAGGGAGGTACTGAAGCTTTCTTT

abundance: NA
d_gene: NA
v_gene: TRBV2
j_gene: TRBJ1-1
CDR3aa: CASSAPQVEAFF
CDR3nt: TGTGCCAGCAGTGCTCCCCAGGTTGAAGCTTTCTTT

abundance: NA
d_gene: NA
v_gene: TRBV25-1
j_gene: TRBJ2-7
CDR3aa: CASSRPGAHEQYF
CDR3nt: TGTGCCAGCAGCCGACCGGGGGCCCACGAGCAGTACTTC

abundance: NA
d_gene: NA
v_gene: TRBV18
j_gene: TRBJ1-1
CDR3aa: CASSYNRGNTEAFF
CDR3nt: TGTGCCAGCTCATACAATAGGGGGAACACTGAAGCTTTCTTT

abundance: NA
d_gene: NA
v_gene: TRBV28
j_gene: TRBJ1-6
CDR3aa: CASSPQERRYNSPLHF
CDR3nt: TGTGCCAGCAGTCCCCAGGAACGAAGGTATAATTCACCCCTCCACTTT

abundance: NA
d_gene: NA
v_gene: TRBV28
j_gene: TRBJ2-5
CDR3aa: CASSLVARHRKETQYF
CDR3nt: TGTGCCAGCAGTTTAGTGGCGCGACACAGAAAGGAGACCCAGTACTTC

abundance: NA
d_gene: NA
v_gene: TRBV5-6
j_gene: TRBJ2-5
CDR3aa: CASSQQWSPGPYF
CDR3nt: TGTGCCAGCAGCCAGCAGTGGTCCCCGGGTCCGTACTTC

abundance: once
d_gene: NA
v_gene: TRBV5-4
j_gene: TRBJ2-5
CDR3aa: CASSLDVGPYQETQYF
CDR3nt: TGTGCCAGCAGCTTGGACGTAGGGCCGTACCAAGAGACCCAGTACTTC

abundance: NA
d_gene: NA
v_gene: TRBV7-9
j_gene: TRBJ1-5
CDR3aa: CASSKGTDQPQHF
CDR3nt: TGTGCCAGCAGCAAGGGGACGGATCAGCCCCAGCATTTT

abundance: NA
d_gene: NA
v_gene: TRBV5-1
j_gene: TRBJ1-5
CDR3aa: CASSLGGPPDQPQHF
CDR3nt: TGCGCCAGCAGCTTGGGTGGGCCGCCCGATCAGCCCCAGCATTTT

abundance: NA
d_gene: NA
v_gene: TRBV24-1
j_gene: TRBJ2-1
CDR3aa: CATSEWSAAYNEQFF
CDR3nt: TGTGCCACCAGTGAATGGAGCGCGGCCTACAATGAGCAGTTCTTC

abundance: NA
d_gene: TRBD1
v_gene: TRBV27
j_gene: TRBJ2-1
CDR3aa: CASSLNRGTGRDEQFF
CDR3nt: TGTGCCAGCAGTTTAAACCGCGGGACAGGGCGGGATGAGCAGTTCTTC

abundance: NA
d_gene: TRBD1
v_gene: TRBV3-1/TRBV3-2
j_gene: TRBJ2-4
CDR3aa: CASSQAPTGQAVQYF
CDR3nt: TGTGCCAGCAGCCAAGCCCCGACAGGGCAGGCGGTTCAGTACTTC

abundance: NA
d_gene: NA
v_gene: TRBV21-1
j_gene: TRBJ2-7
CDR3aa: CASSGGLGPRPKQYF
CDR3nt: TGTGCCAGCTCGGGGGGGCTGGGACCCCGACCGAAGCAGTACTTC

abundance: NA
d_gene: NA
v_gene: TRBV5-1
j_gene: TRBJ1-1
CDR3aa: CASSSGGPTEAFF
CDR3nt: TGCGCCAGCAGCTCGGGGGGCCCCACTGAAGCTTTCTTT

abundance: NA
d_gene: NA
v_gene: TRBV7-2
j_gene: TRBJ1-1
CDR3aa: CASSAQGNTEAFF
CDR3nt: TGTGCCAGCAGCGCTCAGGGGAACACTGAAGCTTTCTTT